The next 4 T cell receptor beta chains were all read from a single sample in a study of T cells in Graves' hyperthyroidism and ophthalmopathy. Amplified TCR beta CDR3 regions derived from RNA transcripts. HTBI primers were used for first-round RT-PCR of the TCR CDR3. Using its own MiXCR run on the multiplex PCR reads, TCRdb lists one record per CDR3 protein. The repertoire has about 840,000 distinct CDR3 sequences, roughly 37% of them found once; the top ten carry over 8%. The sample was blood. The receptor set was obtained from a man younger than 30 with Graves' hyperthyroidism.

This sequence joins TRBV9 and TRBJ1-5; no clear D. Germline values: CDR1 SGDLS, CDR2 YYNGEE. V was trimmed by 0 bases and J by 5 bases, leaving 12 bases between them. The length of the CDR3 is 15 residues. CDR3 in DNA: TGTGCCAGCAGCGTAGGGGGAGGGCACGATCAGCCCCAGCATTTT. This sequence encodes CASSVGGGHDQPQHF.

This clonotype was counted ten times or more. Here the CDR3 reads CAISRGKANYGYTF. The CDR3 region has the DNA TGTGCCATTTCGAGGGGGAAAGCTAACTATGGCTACACCTTC. The J gene is TRBJ1-2, the V gene TRBV10-3; D perhaps matches TRBD1 (6 bases). CDR3 length: 14 amino acids. Germline V lookup: CDR1 ENHRY, CDR2 SYGVKD. V lost 9 bases and J 0 bases, leaving 14 bases between the germline ends.

This clonotype was seen at least ten times. The rearrangement links TRBV20-1 to TRBJ1-3; no reliable D call. The V end lost 3 bases, the J end lost 9 bases, and 18 bases lay between the germline ends. There are 14 residues in the CDR3. Germline loops: CDR1 DFQATT, CDR2 SNEGSKA (reference sequence). The CDR3 region is CSARTDFDVGTIYF. The CDR3 DNA is TGCAGTGCTAGGACGGACTTCGACGTGGGCACCATATATTTT.

This clonotype appeared a few times. J is TRBJ1-1 and V is TRBV11-3, with D tentatively TRBD1 (6 bases). V lost 5 bases to trimming and J lost 5 bases, with 15 bases between them. Germline CDR1 and CDR2: SGHNT and YENEEA. CDR3 length: 14 amino acids. The CDR3 loop is CASSPGGGLTEAFF. CDR3 coding DNA: TGTGCCAGCAGCCCTGGGGGGGGGCTGACTGAAGCTTTCTTT.